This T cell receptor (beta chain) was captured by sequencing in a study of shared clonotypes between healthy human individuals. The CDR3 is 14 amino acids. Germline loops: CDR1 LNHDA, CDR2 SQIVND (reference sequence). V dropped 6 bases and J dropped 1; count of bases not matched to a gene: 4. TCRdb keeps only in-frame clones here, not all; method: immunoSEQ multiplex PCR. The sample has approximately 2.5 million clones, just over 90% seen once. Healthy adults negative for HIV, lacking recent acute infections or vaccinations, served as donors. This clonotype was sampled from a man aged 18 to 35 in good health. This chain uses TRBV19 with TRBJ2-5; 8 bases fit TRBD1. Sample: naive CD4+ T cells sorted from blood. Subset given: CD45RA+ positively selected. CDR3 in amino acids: CASSLGQGQETQYF. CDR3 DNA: TGTGCCAGTAGCCTAGGACAGGGCCAAGAGACCCAGTACTTC.